This TCR beta chain was identified in a study of blood T cells in healthy people across ages. Next came a second PCR, run for about 7 to 11 cycles, which used a sample-barcoded 5' primer along with a J-beta primer mix. MiXCR, run by TCRdb on the 5' RACE reads, gives a single entry per CDR3 protein. Of some 700,000 distinct CDR3 sequences in the sample, roughly 20% were seen once. Per-sample PBMC isolation yielded at least 7 million cells. The germline V gene encodes CDR1 LGHDT and CDR2 YNNKEL (reference sequence). V shed 4 bases, J shed 9 bases, and the junction held 5 bases outside the gene matches. The CDR3 spans 12 residues.

The sequencing sample was made of blood. The TCR was taken from a man aged 70 or older in good health. The genes are TRBV3-1 and TRBJ1-1, with TRBD1 identical over 7 bases. CDR3 region: CASSLGTDKAFF. The CDR3 region has the DNA TGTGCCAGCAGCCTAGGGACAGACAAAGCTTTCTTT.